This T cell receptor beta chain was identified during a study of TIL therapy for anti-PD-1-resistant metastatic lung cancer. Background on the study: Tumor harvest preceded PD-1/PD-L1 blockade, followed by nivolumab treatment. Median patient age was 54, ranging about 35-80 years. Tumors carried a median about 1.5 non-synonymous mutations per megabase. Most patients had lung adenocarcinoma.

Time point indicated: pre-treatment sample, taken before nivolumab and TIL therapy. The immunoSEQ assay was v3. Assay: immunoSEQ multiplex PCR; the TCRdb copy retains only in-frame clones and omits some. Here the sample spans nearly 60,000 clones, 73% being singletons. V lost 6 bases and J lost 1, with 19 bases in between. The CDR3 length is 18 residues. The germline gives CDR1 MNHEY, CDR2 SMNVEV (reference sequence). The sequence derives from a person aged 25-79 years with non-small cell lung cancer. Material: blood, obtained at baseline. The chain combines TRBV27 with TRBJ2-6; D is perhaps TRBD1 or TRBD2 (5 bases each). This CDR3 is CASSRRGRVTSGANVLTF. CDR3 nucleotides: TGTGCCAGCAGCCGCCGGGGCAGGGTGACATCTGGGGCCAACGTCCTGACTTTC. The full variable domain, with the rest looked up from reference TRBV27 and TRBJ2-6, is EAQVTQNPRYLITVTGKKLTVTCSQNMNHEYMSWYRQDPGLGLRQIYYSMNVEVTDKGDVPEGYKVSRKEKRNFPLILESPSPNQTSLYFCASSRRGRVTSGANVLTFGAGSRLTVL.